The sequence of this TCR beta chain was determined in a study of blood T cell repertoires in COVID-19. Across the whole study: Spain, Italy and the United States supplied samples that represented acute and convalescent COVID-19. Sample material is recorded as cDNA or gDNA derived from T cells, B-cell-depleted T cells, or PBMCs.

This CDR3 contains 11 residues. CDR1 and CDR2 from the germline V gene are SEHNR and FQNEAQ (reference sequence). V was pared by 5 bases and J by 3 bases, with 4 bases between. In the authors' workflow: Amplification of reference gene primers provided the estimated nucleated cell counts. Profiling relied on immunoSEQ multiplex PCR, and the TCRdb table lists in-frame clones only, not all of them. D and trimming come from the DNA, and the V and J calls and clone size come from that table. The data hold 65,000 to 85,000 clones, with about three quarters observed a single time. This sequence joins TRBV7-9 and TRBJ2-5; no clear D gene. The receptor comes from a man aged 50 to 59 with active or convalescent COVID-19. Sequencing was carried out using peripheral blood. The DNA of the CDR3 is TGTGCCAGCAGCCAAAAAGAGACCCAGTACTTC. Translated: CASSQKETQYF. Drawing the rest from reference TRBV7-9 and TRBJ2-5, the complete variable domain is DTGVSQNPRHKITKRGQNVTFRCDPISEHNRLYWYRQTLGQGPEFLTYFQNEAQLEKSRLLSDRFSAERPKGSFSTLEIQRTEQGDSAMYLCASSQKETQYFGPGTRLLVL.